This T cell receptor (beta chain) was identified in a study of lymphopenia after photon versus proton radiotherapy. Profiled with immunoSEQ multiplex PCR; TCRdb holds only in-frame clones, not every one. The repertoire holds approximately 7,700 clones, around nine tenths seen once, with approximately 3% in the top ten. The CDR3 totals 14 residues. Germline lookup yields CDR1 LGHNA and CDR2 YNFKEQ. Deletions cut 1 base from V and 2 bases from J, with 7 bases between. The J gene is TRBJ2-3, the V gene TRBV4-2, with D hard to call. The TCR was taken from a woman aged 70-85 years with pancreatic cancer. The sequenced sample was peripheral blood, obtained from a patient treated with photon-based radiotherapy. The CDR3 loop reads CASSQGLYTDTQYF. In nucleotides, the CDR3 is TGTGCCAGCAGCCAAGGACTTTACACAGATACGCAGTATTTT.